The 9 T cell receptor beta chains below come from one sample, sequenced in a study of CD8 T cells in ankylosing spondylitis (dated by TCRdb to 2017 to 2019). Library method: 5' RACE. Reads for this sample came from an Illumina HiSeq 2500. TCRdb trimmed public reads at Q25 via fastp, called clones via MiXCR and kept in-frame beta chains. Rows matching on CDR3 protein sequence are summarized as one entry with the most common DNA and genes. This sample gives some 120,000 distinct CDR3 sequences in total; about an eighth of them show up just once. Under 3% of the sample lies in the top ten. Sequences were obtained from blood, either unsorted or a sorted T cell fraction (not recorded which). The receptor set was obtained from a female donor with ankylosing spondylitis or in good health (not recorded which).

This clonotype was observed at least ten times. The CDR3 DNA reads TGTGCCAGCAGTTACTCAGGGCTAGCGGGGAGCACAGATACGCAGTATTTT. It specifies CASSYSGLAGSTDTQYF. J is TRBJ2-3 and V is TRBV6-5, with 9 bases identical to TRBD2. This CDR3 spans 17 amino acids. V shed 0 bases and J 0 bases; nucleotides not matched to a gene: 4. Germline V gives CDR1 MNHEY, CDR2 SVGAGI.

This clonotype was seen more than once but under ten times. The chain joins TRBV18 to TRBJ2-1; 7 bases are a match to TRBD1. This CDR3 has 18 residues. Germline CDR1 reads KGHSH; CDR2 reads LQKENI. V was pared by 0 bases and J by 3 bases, with 11 bases of the junction left unmatched. This CDR3 reads CASSPPLTGQNNYNEQFF. CDR3 sequence (DNA): TGTGCCAGCTCACCACCGCTAACGGGACAGAACAACTACAATGAGCAGTTCTTC. The whole variable domain, filled in from reference TRBV18 and TRBJ2-1, reads NAGVMQNPRHLVRRRGQEARLRCSPMKGHSHVYWYRQLPEEGLKFMVYLQKENIIDESGMPKERFSAEFPKEGPSILRIQQVVRGDSAAYFCASSPPLTGQNNYNEQFFGPGTRLTVL.

Only a few counts were recorded for this clonotype. V usage is TRBV7-3 and J usage is TRBJ2-6; D ambiguous. The CDR3 length is 15 residues. The ends were cut back, 10 bases at V and 0 bases at J, with 13 bases in the middle. Germline CDR1 SGHTA, CDR2 FQGTGA. CDR3 nucleotides: TGTGCCACTTCGAATAAACCCTCTGGGGCCAACGTCCTGACTTTC. Translating gives CATSNKPSGANVLTF.

This clonotype was observed many times. As DNA, the CDR3 is TGTGCCATCAGTAGAGAAGCCCCCGGGACAGGGGGTTACGAGCAGTACTTC. Amino acids: CAISREAPGTGGYEQYF. The rearrangement uses TRBV10-3 and TRBJ2-7; TRBD1 agrees at 11 bases. CDR3 length equals 17 residues. CDR1 and CDR2 (germline): ENHRY, SYGVKD. V dropped 5 bases and J dropped 4; count of bases not matched to a gene: 13.

This clonotype has a count of ten or more. This chain connects TRBV3-1 to TRBJ2-5; D tentatively reads TRBD1 or TRBD2 (6 bases each). The length of the CDR3 is 16 residues. Trimming left V 0 bases short and J 5 bases short, with 16 bases between. Looked up from germline, CDR1 is LGHDT and CDR2 is YNNKEL (reference sequence). CDR3: CASSQERGGGWETQYF. CDR3 DNA: TGTGCCAGCAGCCAAGAGCGAGGGGGAGGATGGGAGACCCAGTACTTC.

The gene calls are TRBV20-1 and TRBJ2-1; 8 bases map to TRBD2. This CDR3 spans 13 amino acids. The germline gives CDR1 DFQATT, CDR2 SNEGSKA (reference sequence). The CDR3 nucleotides read TGCAATGGTGATGGAGCGGGAGTGAATGAGCAGTTCTTC. Its protein is CNGDGAGVNEQFF.

The sample holds a few counts of this clonotype. J is TRBJ1-5 and V is TRBV7-9; D unclear. Between the trimmed V and J ends, which lost 5 bases and 3 bases, there was a span of 8 bases. The germline V gene encodes CDR1 SEHNR and CDR2 FQNEAQ (reference sequence). The length of the CDR3 is 13 residues. The CDR3 DNA sequence: TGTGCCAGCAGCCAGCAATCCAATCAGCCCCAGCATTTT. Translated, it gives CASSQQSNQPQHF.

The table lists this clonotype with many counts. J is TRBJ2-3 and V is TRBV5-5; D not resolved. The CDR3 has 16 residues. V was shortened by 2 bases and J by 0 bases, with 13 bases between the two germline ends. CDR1 and CDR2 (germline): SGHKS, YYEKEE (reference sequence). Here the CDR3 DNA reads TGTGCCAGCAGCTTTGGCCAACGGGCTAGCACAGATACGCAGTATTTT. Translated: CASSFGQRASTDTQYF.

The chain uses TRBV20-1 and TRBJ1-2, with no clear D. Germline CDR1 reads DFQATT; CDR2 reads SNEGSKA (reference sequence). The CDR3 covers 11 residues. The V end was cut by 4 bases, the J end by 5 bases, with 8 bases between. The CDR3 DNA follows: TGCAGTGCTAAACGGGAATATGGCTACACCTTC. It is translated as CSAKREYGYTF.